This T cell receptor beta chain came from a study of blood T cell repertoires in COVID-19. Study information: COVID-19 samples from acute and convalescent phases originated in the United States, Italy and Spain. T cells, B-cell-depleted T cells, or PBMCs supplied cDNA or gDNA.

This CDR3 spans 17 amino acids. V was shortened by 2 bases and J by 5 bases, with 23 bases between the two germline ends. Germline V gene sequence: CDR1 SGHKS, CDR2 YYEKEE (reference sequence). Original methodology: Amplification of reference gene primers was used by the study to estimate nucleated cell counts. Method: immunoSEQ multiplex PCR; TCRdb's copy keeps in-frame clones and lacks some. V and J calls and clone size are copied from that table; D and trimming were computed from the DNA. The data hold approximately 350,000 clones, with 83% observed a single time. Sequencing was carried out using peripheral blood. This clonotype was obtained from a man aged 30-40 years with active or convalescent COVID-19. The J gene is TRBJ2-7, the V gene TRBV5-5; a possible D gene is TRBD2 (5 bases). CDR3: CASSLNLASSRKDEQYF. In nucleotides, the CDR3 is TGTGCCAGCAGCTTAAATTTAGCGTCTAGCCGCAAGGACGAGCAGTACTTC.